These 9 T cell receptor beta chains originate from one sample sequenced in a study of cytomegalovirus exposure and HLA in healthy donors. PCR amplification relied on 60 Vbeta primers (plus 13 Jbeta primers). The protocol was immunoSEQ multiplex PCR, while the TCRdb copy is restricted to in-frame clones and leaves out a portion. Of about 130,000 clones detected, roughly 80% appear once; the ten largest clones hold around 1.2%. Sequencing was carried out using PBMCs. Receptor source: a man between 45 and 60 years old in good health and CMV-seronegative.

This sequence joins TRBV27 and TRBJ1-5; D remains unclear. Germline V CDR1 and CDR2: MNHEY, SMNVEV (reference sequence). The CDR3 contains 15 residues. Trimming pared 5 bases from V and 0 bases from J, leaving 11 bases between. CDR3 nucleotide sequence: TGTGCCAGCAGTAGAGGGTCAGGTAGCAATCAGCCCCAGCATTTT. It yields the protein CASSRGSGSNQPQHF.

The chain joins TRBV6-1 to TRBJ2-5; D is undetermined. Trimming cost V 2 bases and J 3 bases, with 10 bases left between them. Germline CDR1 is MNHNS and CDR2 is SASEGT. The CDR3 consists of 14 residues. In nucleotides, the CDR3 is TGTGCCAGCAGTGAATTTCAGAAAAAAGAGACCCAGTACTTC. The encoded protein is CASSEFQKKETQYF.

The J gene is TRBJ1-5, the V gene TRBV4-1; possibly TRBD1 for D (5 bases). The germline gives CDR1 MGHRA, CDR2 YSYEKL. The CDR3 is 17 amino acids. Trimming stripped 0 bases from V and 0 bases from J, with 12 bases between. The CDR3: CASSQEGGDYSNQPQHF. The CDR3 DNA reads as TGCGCCAGCAGCCAAGAGGGAGGGGACTATAGCAATCAGCCCCAGCATTTT.

This chain joins TRBV28 and TRBJ2-7; maybe TRBD1 (6 bases). V was shortened by 1 base and J by 6 bases, with 13 bases between the two germline ends. Germline-derived CDR1 and CDR2 are MDHEN and SYDVKM. The CDR3 is 14 residues long. CDR3 coding DNA: TGTGCCAGCAGTTTATTTAGGGGGTCGGGCGAGCAGTACTTC. This sequence encodes CASSLFRGSGEQYF.

The genes are TRBV6-6 and TRBJ2-2, with TRBD2 matching over 9 bases. Looked up from germline, CDR1 is MNHNY and CDR2 is SVGAGI (reference sequence). This CDR3 has 16 residues. Unmatched junction bases numbered 11, after V lost 6 bases and J lost 6 bases. In DNA, the CDR3 is TGTGCCAGCAGACCCCAGGCGGGAGGGCCTCCCGGGGAGCTGTTTTTT. Its protein product is CASRPQAGGPPGELFF.

The rearrangement joins TRBV2 to TRBJ2-3; 9 nucleotides match TRBD1. Germline loops: CDR1 SNHLY, CDR2 FYNNEI. With 8 bases clipped from V and 1 base from J, the junction kept 7 bases outside the gene matches. This CDR3 region has 15 residues. The CDR3 coding sequence is TGTGCCAGCTCCGGACAGGGGTCCGGCACAGATACGCAGTATTTT. Translating it yields CASSGQGSGTDTQYF.

The gene calls are TRBV6-5 and TRBJ1-2; TRBD1 matches at 9 bases. V gave up 5 bases and J gave up 8 bases; unmatched junction bases: 6. The CDR3 is 13 residues long. In germline, CDR1 is MNHEY, CDR2 SVGAGI. The CDR3 region has the DNA TGTGCCAGCAGTAAGGGACAGGGAAGAGGCTACACCTTC. Protein: CASSKGQGRGYTF.

This sequence joins TRBV9 and TRBJ2-5; 8 nucleotides align to TRBD1. With 3 bases clipped from V and 5 bases from J, the junction kept 6 bases outside the gene matches. The CDR3 extends over 14 amino acids. The germline V gene encodes CDR1 SGDLS and CDR2 YYNGEE. CDR3 bases: TGTGCCAGCAGCGGGGGACAGGCTGCGGAGACCCAGTACTTC. This sequence encodes CASSGGQAAETQYF.

The chain couples TRBV4-1 to TRBJ2-1; weak D call: TRBD2 (6 bases). The ends were cut back, 4 bases at V and 8 bases at J, with 6 bases in the middle. CDR3 length equals 11 residues. CDR1 and CDR2 (germline): MGHRA, YSYEKL. The DNA for the CDR3 is TGCGCCAGCAGCCCGGGGGATGAGCAGTTCTTC. Translation gives CASSPGDEQFF.